This TCR beta chain appears in the sequencing data of a study of OX40 agonist ivuxolimab in advanced cancers. Broadly, across the study: Ivuxolimab was an agonistic, fully human IgG2 monoclonal antibody directed against OX40 (CD134), a costimulatory receptor. Intravenous ivuxolimab was administered to patients every 2 weeks at six dose levels: 0.01, 0.1, 0.3, 1.5, 3 and 10 mg/kg. Among the approximately 54 dose-escalation patients, some 20 had hepatocellular carcinoma, about 15 melanoma, 9 renal cell carcinoma and 9 head and neck cancer. In the dose-escalation cohort, roughly 82% of patients were male, and the mean age was roughly 56 years with a range of 23 to 79. Patients were allowed to have had prior anti-PD-1, anti-PD-L1 or anti-CTLA-4 therapy, and around 40% of the dose-escalation patients had previously received checkpoint inhibitors. Partial responses were achieved by three dose-escalation patients, of whom one had hepatocellular carcinoma and two had cutaneous melanoma. Peripheral TCRbeta sequencing was intended to test whether TCR sequence diversity was altered and clonal T-cell expansion was caused by ivuxolimab. The paper covers the monotherapy dose-escalation part of the phase I ivuxolimab trial, which included N of about 50 patients.

The trial excluded patients who had a history of autoimmune disease or who were on systemic immunosuppression. Peripheral blood for TCR sequencing was collected from all dose cohorts at baseline, on cycle 4 day 1, and on cycle 7 day 1. Samples came from an open-label, multicenter, first-in-human phase I dose-escalation trial of ivuxolimab. Adults with locally advanced or metastatic head and neck squamous cell, hepatocellular, melanoma or renal cell carcinoma were enrolled in the trial. Before TCR sequencing, CD4+ T cells and CD8+ T cells were sorted from peripheral blood as separate populations. The germline V gene provides CDR1 MDHEN and CDR2 SYDVKM. V is pared back by 0 bases and J by 3 bases, with 12 bases lying between the germline termini. The CDR3 covers 16 residues, taking in both the cysteine and the phenylalanine. The CDR3 DNA has 48 bases and is translated from base 1. Beyond this particular receptor, the publication reports: After ivuxolimab, expanded clones were on average more numerous among CD8+ T cells than among CD4+ T cells. Low levels of normalized T-cell clonal expansion were also seen in some nonresponding patients. In partial responders in the 0.1-3.0 mg/kg groups, normalized peripheral clonal expansion was found to be among the lowest, especially among CD8+ T cells. Antigen specificity was not determined for the clonally expanded peripheral T cells. At doses of 0.1 to 3.0 mg/kg, clonal expansion of both CD4+ and CD8+ T cells in blood was seen between baseline and week 6.

Comment on this clone: The antigen it recognizes is unknown. The sample holds no much larger clone one base away, and base qualities are not on file.

Genomic DNA was isolated from the sorted cells so that the TCRbeta CDR3 region could be sequenced. The immunoSEQ Assay was used to sequence the TCRbeta CDR3 regions. This immuneACCESS table, as held by TCRdb, lists in-frame sequences with V and J called but not all clones. Of the missing ones, under half trace to an unresolved V gene in checked studies; the others have no known cause. The sample contains some 66,000 clones, roughly 80% of them found a single time. Over 1.5% of the sample is taken by the ten largest. Sequencing was performed on CD4+ or CD8+ T cells sorted from blood, taken in a trial of the OX40 agonist ivuxolimab. The TCR sequence derives from an adult with an advanced solid tumor such as melanoma, head and neck, liver or kidney cancer. The chain is encoded by TRBV28 joined to TRBJ1-5; the D gene cannot be resolved reliably. The encoded CDR3 is CASSLWPGPNNQPQHF. The sequence in DNA is TGTGCCAGCAGTTTATGGCCAGGCCCAAACAATCAGCCCCAGCATTTT.